One and the same sample provided the 32 T cell receptor beta chains below, sequenced in a study of blood T cell repertoires in COVID-19. The data were produced by immunoSEQ multiplex PCR, yet TCRdb's version contains in-frame clones alone and is incomplete. The profile shows 100,000 to 150,000 clones, around four fifths of them singletons. The sequenced sample consisted of peripheral blood. Receptors were obtained from a man between 60 and 75 years old with acute or convalescent COVID-19.

The chain recombines TRBV27 with TRBJ1-5; TRBD1 agrees at 7 bases. J gave up 0 bases and V 5 bases, and 7 bases lay outside the gene matches. This CDR3 comprises 16 residues. From germline, CDR1 is MNHEY and CDR2 SMNVEV (reference sequence). The CDR3 region is CASSPRTGYSNQPQHF. As DNA, the CDR3 is TGTGCCAGCAGTCCGCGGACAGGCTATAGCAATCAGCCCCAGCATTTT.

The chain is built from TRBV5-5 and TRBJ2-1, with D tentatively TRBD2 (6 bases). CDR1 and CDR2 from the germline V gene are SGHKS and YYEKEE (reference sequence). CDR3 length equals 18 residues. Trimming removed 0 bases at V and 1 base at J, with 17 bases between. CDR3 sequence (DNA): TGTGCCAGCAGCTTGGTGTTGGCGGGGATTAAATCCTACAATGAGCAGTTCTTC. This translates into CASSLVLAGIKSYNEQFF.

This chain links TRBV11-2 with TRBJ2-5, with TRBD1 matching 7 bases. This CDR3 is built from 15 residues. Trimming at V came to 5 bases and at J to 1 base, leaving 7 bases not matched to a gene. Germline values: CDR1 SGHAT, CDR2 FQNNGV. For the CDR3, the DNA is TGTGCCAGCAGCCGCGGAGACAGGGTCCAAGAGACCCAGTACTTC. Encoded protein: CASSRGDRVQETQYF.

DNA of the CDR3: TGCGCCAGCAGCTTGTCCGCCACCGGGACAGGGGAGGGAGCTTTCTTT. Its translation: CASSLSATGTGEGAFF. The genes are TRBV5-1 and TRBJ1-1, with 10 bases matching TRBD1. V trimming: 1 base; J trimming: 10 bases; junction bases outside the gene matches: 13. Looked up from germline, CDR1 is SGHRS and CDR2 is YFSETQ. CDR3 length equals 16 residues.

This clone was found once. The chain links TRBV5-1 to TRBJ1-3; D might be TRBD1 (5 bases). This CDR3 has 15 residues. Between the trimmed V and J ends, which lost 4 bases and 3 bases, there was a span of 14 bases. In germline, CDR1 is SGHRS, CDR2 YFSETQ. The CDR3 is CASSTDGDFGNTIYF. As DNA, the CDR3 is TGCGCCAGCAGCACGGACGGGGACTTTGGAAACACCATATATTTT.

This chain links TRBV6-5 with TRBJ2-7, with D possibly matching TRBD2 (6 bases). The V gene's germline CDR1 is MNHEY and CDR2 SVGAGI. V gave up 0 bases and J gave up 3 bases, with 12 bases separating them. The CDR3 totals 15 residues. For the CDR3, the DNA is TGTGCCAGCAGTTACTCGACTTCGGGGGTCTACGAGCAGTACTTC. Its translation is CASSYSTSGVYEQYF.

The chain combines TRBV20-1 with TRBJ2-7, with 9 bases that match TRBD1. The CDR3 length is 14 residues. The V gene's germline CDR1 is DFQATT and CDR2 SNEGSKA (reference sequence). Trimming removed 3 bases from V and 2 bases from J; junction bases left unmatched: 5. The CDR3 nucleotides are TGCAGTGCTAGTCCGCGGGACAGGGCCTACGAGCAGTACTTC. Translated, it gives CSASPRDRAYEQYF.

This clone rates as large (0.1 to 1%). Other DNA sequences in the same sample also yield this CDR3. V and J are TRBV30 and TRBJ2-2; a weak D match, TRBD2 (7 bases). The germline V gene has CDR1 GTSNPN and CDR2 SVGIG (reference sequence). The ends were cut back, 2 bases at V and 5 bases at J, with 15 bases in the middle. The CDR3 covers 15 residues. The CDR3 region is CAWSRGGGETGELFF. CDR3 in DNA: TGTGCCTGGAGTAGGGGGGGAGGAGAGACCGGGGAGCTGTTTTTT.

The chain carries TRBV5-1 and TRBJ2-7; the D gene is possibly TRBD1 (6 bases). Germline loops: CDR1 SGHRS, CDR2 YFSETQ. The V and J ends lost 4 bases and 3 bases respectively, with 11 bases between them. The CDR3 runs to 13 residues. The CDR3 spells CASSQQGFYEQYF. CDR3 coding DNA: TGCGCCAGCAGCCAGCAGGGGTTCTACGAGCAGTACTTC.

In this sample, this clone turned up once. The rearrangement joins TRBV6-5 to TRBJ2-5; TRBD2 matches 9 bases. J lost 5 bases, V lost 6 bases, and 7 bases had no gene match. The CDR3 has 14 amino acids. Germline V gene sequence: CDR1 MNHEY, CDR2 SVGAGI. The CDR3 bases are TGTGCCAGCAGCCGAGCGGGAGGCCGGGAGACCCAGTACTTC. It specifies CASSRAGGRETQYF.

The chain employs TRBV2 and TRBJ1-2; the D is unclear. There are 14 residues in the CDR3. CDR1 and CDR2 from the germline V gene are SNHLY and FYNNEI. V was shortened by 6 bases and J by 8 bases, with 19 bases between the two germline ends. In DNA, the CDR3 is TGTGCCAGCAGAGAGAGCTCCTCCTCGGGAGGCTACACCTTC. As protein: CASRESSSSGGYTF.

The V and J genes are TRBV2 and TRBJ1-6; D not resolved. Germline CDR1 is SNHLY and CDR2 is FYNNEI. CDR3 size: 15 residues. Trimming removed 9 bases at V and 0 bases at J, with 12 bases between. CDR3 coding DNA: TGTGCCAGTCGTGCCGGTAACTCCTATAATTCACCCCTCCACTTT. This codes for CASRAGNSYNSPLHF.

The CDR3 DNA follows: TGCGCCAGCAGCCTAAGCGGGAGCGCCTACGAGCAGTACTTC. This sequence encodes CASSLSGSAYEQYF. The rearrangement links TRBV5-1 to TRBJ2-7, with TRBD2 matching over 8 bases. In germline, CDR1 is SGHRS, CDR2 YFSETQ. This CDR3 contains 14 residues. V was pared by 4 bases and J by 2 bases, with 5 bases of the junction left unmatched.

The rearrangement links TRBV7-6 to TRBJ2-4; tentative D call: TRBD2 (5 bases). V was cut by 1 base and J by 1 base, with 5 bases left in between. The V gene's germline CDR1 is SGHVS and CDR2 FNYEAQ. The CDR3 is 14 amino acids. CDR3 nucleotides: TGTGCCAGCAGCTTAGGAGGGGCCAAAAACATTCAGTACTTC. This codes for CASSLGGAKNIQYF.

This clone was seen ten or more times. The CDR3 nucleotides read TGTGCCAGCAGTTTGGGGGCGCTTTATGGCTACACCTTC. It is translated as CASSLGALYGYTF. The chain employs TRBV28 and TRBJ1-2; D might be TRBD1 (6 bases). CDR1 and CDR2 from the germline V gene are MDHEN and SYDVKM. Trimming left V 3 bases short and J 5 bases short, with 10 bases between. This CDR3 has 13 amino acids.

The chain uses TRBV7-2 and TRBJ2-3; 12 bases line up with TRBD1. V was clipped by 5 bases and J by 5 bases; unmatched bases: 2. Germline lookup yields CDR1 SGHTA and CDR2 FQGNSA. The CDR3 is 14 residues long. This CDR3 is CASSRDRGRDTQYF. CDR3 nucleotide sequence: TGTGCCAGCAGCAGGGACAGGGGGCGAGATACGCAGTATTTT. Full variable domain (remainder filled in from reference TRBV7-2 and TRBJ2-3): GAGVSQSPSNKVTEKGKDVELRCDPISGHTALYWYRQSLGQGLEFLIYFQGNSAPDKSGLPSDRFSAERTGGSVSTLTIQRTQQEDSAVYLCASSRDRGRDTQYFGPGTRLTVL.

The V gene is TRBV28, the J gene TRBJ1-2, with 7 bases lining up with TRBD1. Losses at the gene ends were 6 bases for V and 8 bases for J; bases not matched to a gene: 18. The CDR3 sequence is 16 residues long. The V gene's germline CDR1 is MDHEN and CDR2 SYDVKM. CDR3 sequence (DNA): TGTGCCAGCAGCACCACAGGGACAGCCCGTAAGTCGGGCTACACCTTC. Its translation is CASSTTGTARKSGYTF.

This clone was seen once. The chain couples TRBV24-1 to TRBJ2-2; TRBD2 matches 7 bases. V dropped 3 bases and J dropped 7; count of bases not matched to a gene: 13. CDR3 length: 17 amino acids. Per germline, CDR1 KGHDR and CDR2 SFDVKD. Written as DNA, the CDR3 is TGTGCCACCAGTGATCCTATCAGCGGACTAGTGGGCGGGGAGCTGTTTTTT. Its protein product is CATSDPISGLVGGELFF.

This clone was detected a few times. The rearrangement uses TRBV7-3 and TRBJ1-2; no clear D gene. Looked up from germline, CDR1 is SGHTA and CDR2 is FQGTGA. The CDR3 length is 13 residues. V dropped 2 bases and J dropped 3 bases, with 7 bases sitting between them. CDR3 region: CASSLSQDYGYTF. The CDR3 DNA reads TGTGCCAGCAGCTTATCCCAGGACTATGGCTACACCTTC.

The genes are TRBV9 and TRBJ1-3; D remains unclear. The germline CDR1 and CDR2 sequences are SGDLS and YYNGEE. The CDR3 is 14 residues long. V lost 4 bases and J 4 bases, leaving 12 bases between the germline ends. As DNA, the CDR3 is TGTGCCAGCAGCCCCAGGTTGTCCGGAAACACCATATATTTT. It is translated as CASSPRLSGNTIYF. Complete variable domain (other parts from reference TRBV9 and TRBJ1-3): DSGVTQTPKHLITATGQRVTLRCSPRSGDLSVYWYQQSLDQGLQFLIQYYNGEERAKGNILERFSAQQFPDLHSELNLSSLELGDSALYFCASSPRLSGNTIYFGEGSWLTVV.

This chain joins TRBV5-1 and TRBJ2-1; a weak D match, TRBD2 (5 bases). This CDR3 is 15 amino acids long. The germline V and J ends were trimmed by 6 bases and 0 bases, with 13 bases remaining between them. The germline CDR1 and CDR2 sequences are SGHRS and YFSETQ. In DNA form, the CDR3 reads TGCGCCAGCATGAAGCGGACGAGCTCCTACAATGAGCAGTTCTTC. Protein: CASMKRTSSYNEQFF.

The V gene is TRBV19, the J gene TRBJ1-2, with 8 nucleotides matching TRBD1. Germline trimming cut 7 bases from V and 4 bases from J; bases unmatched to any gene: 11. Germline loops: CDR1 LNHDA, CDR2 SQIVND (reference sequence). The CDR3 has 15 amino acids. CDR3 sequence reads: CASKTTGGIVYGYTF. The CDR3 DNA follows: TGTGCCAGTAAGACCACAGGGGGGATCGTCTATGGCTACACCTTC.

The chain has TRBV24-1 and TRBJ1-4; a possible D gene is TRBD1 (5 bases). With 4 bases removed from V and 5 bases from J, the gap between germline ends came to 16 bases. This CDR3 is built from 16 residues. Looked up from germline, CDR1 is KGHDR and CDR2 is SFDVKD. As DNA, the CDR3 is TGTGCCACCAGTGAGCATAACACGGGGGGAAATGAAAAACTGTTTTTT. Its translation is CATSEHNTGGNEKLFF.

This clone showed up just once. The chain carries TRBV7-9 and TRBJ2-1; 8 nucleotides match TRBD1. The germline V gene has CDR1 SEHNR and CDR2 FQNEAQ (reference sequence). The length of the CDR3 is 15 residues. The J segment lost 4 bases and the V segment lost 10 bases, leaving 12 bases of the junction unmatched. The CDR3 nucleotides read TGTGCCACTACTCGGGACAGGAGCCAATACAATGAGCAGTTCTTC. Its translation: CATTRDRSQYNEQFF.

The chain joins TRBV5-1 to TRBJ2-4, with no clear D. Germline V gene data show CDR1 as SGHRS and CDR2 as YFSETQ. The CDR3 covers 14 residues. Trimming pared 4 bases from V and 6 bases from J, leaving 14 bases between. The CDR3 DNA reads TGCGCCAGCAGCCCTGAGGTAGCCGTAAACATTCAGTACTTC. Translation: CASSPEVAVNIQYF.

The chain uses TRBV5-4 and TRBJ2-3, with 11 bases fitting TRBD1. This CDR3 spans 15 amino acids. V trimming: 1 base; J trimming: 4 bases; junction bases outside the gene matches: 2. Germline V gene sequence: CDR1 SGHNT, CDR2 YYREEE (reference sequence). CDR3 loop: CASSLPGQGADTQYF. CDR3 bases: TGTGCCAGCAGCTTGCCGGGACAGGGGGCAGATACGCAGTATTTT.

This clone appeared a few times. The chain's CDR3 is CASSHLPGANVLTF. The CDR3 coding sequence is TGCGCCAGCAGTCATCTCCCTGGGGCCAACGTCCTGACTTTC. The gene calls are TRBV23-1 and TRBJ2-6, with unresolved D. TRBV23-1 is an ORF for which the function is uncertain. This CDR3 spans 14 amino acids. The V and J ends lost 3 bases and 2 bases respectively, with 5 bases between them.

In its sample, this clone was seen many times. CDR3 sequence (DNA): TGTGCCAGCAGGACAGCTAACTATGGCTACACCTTC. Its translation: CASRTANYGYTF. The chain couples TRBV27 to TRBJ1-2; D is perhaps TRBD1 (5 bases). V was cut by 6 bases and J by 0 bases, with 5 bases left in between. Germline V lookup: CDR1 MNHEY, CDR2 SMNVEV (reference sequence). This CDR3 contains 12 residues.

This clone occurred once. This chain uses TRBV4-1 with TRBJ2-1; the D gene is possibly TRBD2 (5 bases). Germline loops: CDR1 MGHRA, CDR2 YSYEKL. The CDR3 totals 18 residues. V was trimmed by 0 bases and J by 0 bases, leaving 15 bases between them. CDR3 amino acids: CASSQEYTGRSSYNEQFF. The DNA of the CDR3 is TGCGCCAGCAGCCAAGAATACACGGGGAGAAGCTCCTACAATGAGCAGTTCTTC.

This chain uses TRBV30 with TRBJ2-6; D perhaps matches TRBD2 (5 bases). Trimming shortened V by 2 bases and J by 0 bases, and 11 bases separated the two germline ends. The CDR3 consists of 16 residues. In germline, CDR1 is GTSNPN, CDR2 SVGIG (reference sequence). CDR3 sequence: CAWSLGDSSGANVLTF. The CDR3 DNA follows: TGTGCCTGGAGTCTCGGGGATAGCTCTGGGGCCAACGTCCTGACTTTC.

The chain uses TRBV28 and TRBJ2-7; 15 bases map to TRBD2. V shed 6 bases and J 2 bases; nucleotides not matched to a gene: 11. In germline, CDR1 is MDHEN, CDR2 SYDVKM. This CDR3 is built from 18 residues. The CDR3 DNA follows: TGTGCCAGCAGCCGTACCGGGACTAGCGGGAGGATAGCCTACGAGCAGTACTTC. Protein: CASSRTGTSGRIAYEQYF.

This clone has only a few counts. The genes are TRBV7-3 and TRBJ2-5; 9 bases match TRBD1. Trimming cost V 4 bases and J 5 bases; bases outside gene matches: 11. The CDR3 sequence is 16 residues long. Germline CDR1 reads SGHTA; CDR2 reads FQGTGA. CDR3 in DNA: TGTGCCAGCAGCTCGACAGGGGGTGCTGGGAGGGAGACCCAGTACTTC. It is translated as CASSSTGGAGRETQYF. The full variable domain, with the rest looked up from reference TRBV7-3 and TRBJ2-5, is GAGVSQTPSNKVTEKGKYVELRCDPISGHTALYWYRQSLGQGPEFLIYFQGTGAADDSGLPNDRFFAVRPEGSVSTLKIQRTERGDSAVYLCASSSTGGAGRETQYFGPGTRLLVL.